These 24 T cell receptor beta chains were all obtained from the same sample, sequenced in a study of blood T cell repertoires in COVID-19. The table came from immunoSEQ multiplex PCR; TCRdb's copy has only in-frame clones and leaves some out. Among about 200,000 clones, roughly 75% were seen once, and the ten largest hold 5.5%. Sequencing was done on a sample of peripheral blood. These receptors originate from an older woman with acute or convalescent COVID-19.

This chain links TRBV5-4 with TRBJ1-2; weak D call: TRBD1 (6 bases). Trimming took 3 bases from V and 4 from J, leaving 16 bases between them. Germline CDR1 reads SGHNT; CDR2 reads YYREEE (reference sequence). CDR3 length: 15 amino acids. The CDR3 protein is CASSSGAGVSYGYTF. As DNA, the CDR3 is TGTGCCAGCAGCTCTGGGGCAGGGGTTAGCTATGGCTACACCTTC.

This sequence joins TRBV7-9 and TRBJ1-1; D not resolved. Germline CDR1 is SEHNR and CDR2 is FQNEAQ (reference sequence). Trimming took off 5 bases at V and 11 bases at J, with 12 bases between the two ends. This CDR3 has 11 amino acids. The CDR3 sequence is CASSRLGRAFF. The CDR3 region has the DNA TGTGCCAGCAGCAGACTCGGGAGGGCTTTCTTT.

The rearrangement joins TRBV28 to TRBJ1-1, with D hard to call. Germline CDR1 and CDR2: MDHEN and SYDVKM. The CDR3 is 13 amino acids. The germline V and J ends were trimmed by 7 bases and 1 base, with 10 bases remaining between them. The CDR3 loop is CASKPGPNTEAFF. The DNA for the CDR3 is TGTGCCAGCAAGCCAGGCCCGAACACTGAAGCTTTCTTT.

In this sample, this clone turned up a few times. This sequence joins TRBV3-1 (or the pseudogene TRBV3-2) and TRBJ2-6, with TRBD1 matching 9 bases. Germline CDR1 and CDR2: LGHDT and YNNKEL (reference sequence). The CDR3 has 18 residues. V gave up 0 bases and J gave up 1 base; unmatched junction bases: 4. The chain's CDR3 is CASSQDRGTGSGANVLTF. The DNA of the CDR3 is TGTGCCAGCAGCCAAGATCGCGGGACAGGGTCTGGGGCCAACGTCCTGACTTTC.

The J gene is TRBJ2-7, the V gene TRBV5-1; D remains ambiguous. CDR3 size: 13 residues. Deletions cut 1 base from V and 5 bases from J, with 10 bases between. Germline CDR1 SGHRS, CDR2 YFSETQ. The CDR3 sequence is CASSLYFSDEQYF. The CDR3 DNA sequence: TGCGCCAGCAGCTTGTACTTTTCTGACGAGCAGTACTTC.

The chain uses TRBV3-1 (or the pseudogene TRBV3-2) and TRBJ1-6; D may be TRBD1 (5 bases). The V and J ends lost 1 base and 2 bases respectively, with 9 bases between them. CDR1 and CDR2 from the germline V gene are LGHDT and YNNKEL (reference sequence). This CDR3 is built from 16 residues. Here the CDR3 DNA reads TGTGCCAGCAGCCAAGTTGTGACAGCCTATAATTCACCCCTCCACTTT. It translates to CASSQVVTAYNSPLHF.

V and J are TRBV29-1 and TRBJ1-1, with a weak D call TRBD1 (5 bases). The CDR3 totals 11 residues. CDR1 and CDR2 (germline): SQVTM, ANQGSEA. The germline V and J ends were trimmed by 4 bases and 4 bases, with 7 bases remaining between them. The CDR3 bases are TGCAGCGTTGTCAGGGCCACTGAAGCTTTCTTT. Translated: CSVVRATEAFF.

V usage is TRBV4-1 and J usage is TRBJ2-1; a weak D match, TRBD2 (6 bases). Looked up from germline, CDR1 is MGHRA and CDR2 is YSYEKL. The CDR3 has 15 residues. The V gene lost 2 bases and the J gene lost 4 bases, with 12 bases spanning the gap. DNA of the CDR3: TGCGCCAGCAGCCAATCTAGCGAGGTTTACAATGAGCAGTTCTTC. Its protein is CASSQSSEVYNEQFF.

The chain uses TRBV2 and TRBJ1-6; D is undetermined. This CDR3 has 13 amino acids. In germline, CDR1 is SNHLY, CDR2 FYNNEI. CDR3 coding DNA: TGTTCCTCCTCAACCGGGGTTAGCTCACCCCTCCACTTT. Translating it yields CSSSTGVSSPLHF.

The chain has TRBV5-4 and TRBJ2-7; the match to TRBD2 covers 12 bases. The CDR3 is 15 residues long. Germline V gene data show CDR1 as SGHNT and CDR2 as YYREEE (reference sequence). V was clipped by 2 bases and J by 7 bases; unmatched bases: 7. The CDR3 DNA follows: TGTGCCAGCAGCTTAAGGACTAGCGGGATTTATGAGCAGTACTTC. Its protein is CASSLRTSGIYEQYF.

This clone has just a few counts. The chain uses TRBV28 and TRBJ2-1; 11 bases fit TRBD2. V lost 5 bases to trimming and J lost 2 bases; unmatched junction nucleotides: 5. The CDR3 length is 16 residues. The germline gives CDR1 MDHEN, CDR2 SYDVKM. In DNA, the CDR3 is TGTGCCAGCAGTCCCCGACTAGCGGGGCCCTACAATGAGCAGTTCTTC. Residues: CASSPRLAGPYNEQFF.

The rearrangement links TRBV5-4 to TRBJ2-5; 9 nucleotides align to TRBD1. The ends lost 4 bases at V and 5 bases at J; junction bases unmatched: 12. This CDR3 has 16 amino acids. Germline loops: CDR1 SGHNT, CDR2 YYREEE (reference sequence). The CDR3, as DNA: TGTGCCAGCAGCCCTGGGGGACAGGGAAGAGTCGAGACCCAGTACTTC. Its protein product is CASSPGGQGRVETQYF.

This clone was counted a single time. Different DNA sequences within this sample yield the same CDR3. This rearrangement joins TRBV7-9 to TRBJ2-7; TRBD1 agrees at 7 bases. The CDR3 is made up of 13 amino acids. The V gene end was trimmed by 4 bases and the J gene end by 7 bases; junction bases not matched to a gene: 7. The germline CDR1 and CDR2 sequences are SEHNR and FQNEAQ (reference sequence). For the CDR3, the DNA is TGTGCCAGCAGCTGGGGGACAGACTATGAGCAGTACTTC. It is translated as CASSWGTDYEQYF. Full variable domain (rest looked up from reference TRBV7-9 and TRBJ2-7): DTGVSQNPRHKITKRGQNVTFRCDPISEHNRLYWYRQTLGQGPEFLTYFQNEAQLEKSRLLSDRFSAERPKGSFSTLEIQRTEQGDSAMYLCASSWGTDYEQYFGPGTRLTVT.

The chain employs TRBV24-1 and TRBJ2-1; D not resolved. The CDR3 is made up of 16 amino acids. In germline, CDR1 is KGHDR, CDR2 SFDVKD. Trimming removed 1 base at V and 0 bases at J, with 9 bases between. The CDR3 reads CATSDLAPISYNEQFF. The CDR3 DNA reads TGTGCCACCAGTGATTTAGCTCCTATCTCCTACAATGAGCAGTTCTTC.

This chain joins TRBV18 and TRBJ2-2; D unclear. The V end was cut by 6 bases, the J end by 5 bases, with 19 bases between. Germline V lookup: CDR1 KGHSH, CDR2 LQKENI. The CDR3 runs 16 residues. The CDR3: CASSTTEVSATGELFF. The CDR3 coding sequence is TGTGCCAGCTCTACCACTGAGGTTTCCGCAACCGGGGAGCTGTTTTTT.

V gene TRBV7-9 combines with J gene TRBJ1-5; no reliable D call. V lost 3 bases, J lost 2 bases, and 5 bases lay in between. The germline gives CDR1 SEHNR, CDR2 FQNEAQ (reference sequence). The CDR3 contains 13 residues. The CDR3 sequence is CASSFGGNQPQHF. The CDR3 nucleotides are TGTGCCAGCAGCTTCGGGGGCAATCAGCCCCAGCATTTT.

The CDR3 protein is CSVEDLRRTEAFF. Written as DNA, the CDR3 is TGCAGCGTTGAAGATCTCCGGAGGACTGAAGCTTTCTTT. This rearrangement joins TRBV29-1 to TRBJ1-1, with D hard to call. The V end lost 0 bases, the J end lost 5 bases, and 10 bases lay between the germline ends. Germline CDR1 reads SQVTM; CDR2 reads ANQGSEA. The CDR3 runs to 13 residues.

This chain joins TRBV11-3 and TRBJ2-1; 15 nucleotides match TRBD2. The CDR3 covers 17 residues. J was trimmed by 3 bases and V by 4 bases; bases with no gene match: 4. In germline, CDR1 is SGHNT, CDR2 YENEEA. CDR3 region: CASSSGLAGGFYNEQFF. The CDR3 bases are TGTGCCAGCAGCTCGGGACTAGCGGGAGGTTTCTACAATGAGCAGTTCTTC. Full variable domain (remainder filled in from reference TRBV11-3 and TRBJ2-1): EAGVVQSPRYKIIEKKQPVAFWCNPISGHNTLYWYLQNLGQGPELLIRYENEEAVDDSQLPKDRFSAERLKGVDSTLKIQPAELGDSAVYLCASSSGLAGGFYNEQFFGPGTRLTVL.

This clone showed up just a few times. The chain has TRBV11-2 and TRBJ2-1; 10 positions match TRBD2. This CDR3 comprises 15 residues. V shed 4 bases and J 6 bases; nucleotides not matched to a gene: 6. Germline V gene data show CDR1 as SGHAT and CDR2 as FQNNGV. This chain's CDR3 is CASSSIAGGSNEQFF. The CDR3 DNA sequence: TGTGCCAGCAGCTCAATAGCGGGAGGATCCAATGAGCAGTTCTTC.

The genes are TRBV12-3 or TRBV12-4 and TRBJ2-1; TRBD1 might be the D (6 bases). Trimming took off 4 bases at V and 14 bases at J, with 15 bases between the two ends. This CDR3 is built from 12 residues. CDR3 amino acids: CASSWGLAREFF. The CDR3 DNA sequence: TGTGCCAGCAGTTGGGGGCTAGCTCGAGAGTTCTTC.

The chain recombines TRBV11-2 with TRBJ1-1; the D is unclear. V was cut by 1 base and J by 5 bases, with 5 bases left in between. This CDR3 is 12 amino acids long. CDR1 SGHAT and CDR2 FQNNGV come from the germline V gene. CDR3 residues: CASSLASTEAFF. In DNA, the CDR3 is TGTGCCAGCAGCTTAGCTAGTACTGAAGCTTTCTTT.

The chain's CDR3 is CAWSLAEGGYTF. The CDR3 DNA reads as TGTGCCTGGAGCCTTGCCGAGGGAGGCTACACCTTC. V usage is TRBV30 and J usage is TRBJ1-2; D gene uncertain. There are 12 residues in the CDR3. Trimming removed 3 bases at V and 8 bases at J, with 13 bases between. The germline gives CDR1 GTSNPN, CDR2 SVGIG (reference sequence).

A single count supports this clone. The chain uses TRBV29-1 and TRBJ1-4, with D perhaps matching TRBD1 (5 bases). CDR3 length: 11 amino acids. V was clipped by 7 bases and J by 7 bases, with 10 bases between them. CDR1 is SQVTM, CDR2 ANQGSEA, per germline. The CDR3, as DNA: TGCAGCGGCGGGGGTCGTGAAAAACTGTTTTTT. Translating it yields CSGGGREKLFF.

The chain links TRBV19 to TRBJ2-5; 8 bases fit TRBD1. The CDR3 has 16 amino acids. V trimming: 7 bases; J trimming: 0 bases; junction bases outside the gene matches: 10. Germline CDR1 and CDR2: LNHDA and SQIVND (reference sequence). The CDR3 region is CASTDTGTGYQETQYF. The CDR3, as DNA: TGTGCCAGTACCGATACCGGGACAGGATACCAAGAGACCCAGTACTTC. The variable domain in full, with the rest retrieved from reference TRBV19 and TRBJ2-5, is DGGITQSPKYLFRKEGQNVTLSCEQNLNHDAMYWYRQDPGQGLRLIYYSQIVNDFQKGDIAEGYSVSREKKESFPLTVTSAQKNPTAFYLCASTDTGTGYQETQYFGPGTRLLVL.